There are many counts of the clone carrying this T cell receptor (beta chain). Its antigen is unknown. The data are from a study of T-cell memory formation after mild COVID-19. TCRdb recomputed calls from the 5' RACE reads with MiXCR, one row per CDR3 protein. This table has 450,000 to 700,000 distinct CDR3 sequences, roughly 18% appearing once. This CDR3 region has 12 residues. J lost 12 bases, V lost 6 bases, and 9 bases had no gene match. Findings and caveats of the study: Later expanders leaned toward CD4+, whereas clones contracting from day 15 to 85 were balanced CD4/CD8.

The source is an adult woman who had mild COVID-19 (a few samples of this study predate the infection). Cell type and time point are not known. Sequencing was performed on PBMCs or a T cell subset sorted from them (not recorded which). The chain couples TRBV12-3 or TRBV12-4 to TRBJ2-7; TRBD1 aligns across 9 bases. The CDR3 bases are TGTGCCAGCAGCCCCGGGACAGGGAATGGGTACTTC. This gives the protein CASSPGTGNGYF.